The entry that follows covers one T cell receptor beta chain sequence. Its cognate antigen is unknown. These data come from a study of siplizumab effects on memory and regulatory T cells. Notes on the study in general: With siplizumab, cumulative frequency of CD4+ memory-derived alloreactive sequences dropped significantly.

The CDR3 is made up of 18 amino acids. Germline V gene data show CDR1 as MNHEY and CDR2 as SMNVEV (reference sequence). Unmatched junction bases numbered 13, after V lost 5 bases and J lost 0 bases. Using immunoSEQ multiplex PCR, the repertoire was profiled, and TCRdb retains in-frame clones only, with some absent. This table holds 100,000 or so clones, roughly 94% found once. The clonotype was recovered from a human donor in good health. Input material: Tregs sorted from blood. The chain joins TRBV27 to TRBJ1-1; 9 nucleotides match TRBD1. The CDR3 coding sequence is TGTGCCAGCAGTGGGGACCGGGACAGGGCCACCTTGAACACTGAAGCTTTCTTT. Translation gives CASSGDRDRATLNTEAFF.